The clone carrying this TCR beta chain was observed once. Its antigen is currently unknown. This sample is drawn from a study of cytomegalovirus exposure and HLA in healthy donors. Regarding the study as a whole: The study designated about 160 TCR beta chains cytomegalovirus-associated. An analysis done earlier found most TCR beta V segments productive about 90% or about 30% of the time.

Vbeta (60) and Jbeta (13) primers were used in the PCR. Original processing notes: There were around 77 million unique TCR beta chains by a later count, and around 10 million of them were shared. This table comes from immunoSEQ multiplex PCR, and its TCRdb copy is limited to in-frame clones, with some not included. V, J and clone size are those of that table, while D and trimming were read from the DNA. The sample includes 45,000 to 65,000 clones, around 67% of them seen just once. The receptor was derived from a woman aged 50 to 65 in good health and CMV-seropositive. Sequenced material: PBMCs.

CDR3 in DNA: TGTGCCAGCAGTCCAATCCGGGACAGGGGGCGCGTCACTGAAGCTTTCTTT. This codes for CASSPIRDRGRVTEAFF. The rearrangement uses TRBV27 and TRBJ1-1; 12 bases fit TRBD1. The CDR3 is made up of 17 amino acids. The V gene's germline CDR1 is MNHEY and CDR2 SMNVEV (reference sequence). V gave up 5 bases and J gave up 4 bases; unmatched junction bases: 11.